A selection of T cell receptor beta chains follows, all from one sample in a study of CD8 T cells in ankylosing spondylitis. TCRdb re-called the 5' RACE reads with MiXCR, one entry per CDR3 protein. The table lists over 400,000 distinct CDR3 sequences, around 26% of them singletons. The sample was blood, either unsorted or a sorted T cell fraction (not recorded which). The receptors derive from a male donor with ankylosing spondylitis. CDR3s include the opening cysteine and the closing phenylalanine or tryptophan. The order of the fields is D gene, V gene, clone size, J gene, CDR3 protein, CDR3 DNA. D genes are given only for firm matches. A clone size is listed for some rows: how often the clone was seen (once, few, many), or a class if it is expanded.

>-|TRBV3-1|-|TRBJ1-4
CASSQHNNEKLFF
TGTGCCAGCAGCCAACATAATAATGAAAAACTGTTTTTT
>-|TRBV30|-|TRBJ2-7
CAWSVSGYEQYF
TGTGCCTGGAGTGTATCCGGATACGAGCAGTACTTC
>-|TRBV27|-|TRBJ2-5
CASSLLNPLSAQYF
TGTGCCAGCAGTTTACTAAACCCCTTGTCTGCCCAGTACTTC
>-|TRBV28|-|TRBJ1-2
CASSSPGRLYYGYTF
TGTGCCAGCAGTTCGCCGGGCCGCCTCTACTATGGCTACACCTTC
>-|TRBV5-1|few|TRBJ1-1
CASSFGRENTEAFF
TGCGCCAGCAGCTTCGGAAGGGAGAACACTGAAGCTTTCTTT
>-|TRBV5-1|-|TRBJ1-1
CASSLMTGTEAFF
TGCGCCAGCAGCTTAATGACAGGAACGGAAGCTTTCTTT
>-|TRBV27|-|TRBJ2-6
CASSMRRSSGANVLTF
TGTGCCAGCAGTATGAGACGGAGCTCTGGGGCCAACGTCCTGACTTTC
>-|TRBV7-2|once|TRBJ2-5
CASSVISAQETQYF
TGTGCCAGCAGCGTTATTAGCGCGCAAGAGACCCAGTACTTC
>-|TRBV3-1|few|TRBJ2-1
CASSQFLQVEQFF
TGTGCCAGCAGCCAGTTCTTACAGGTTGAGCAGTTCTTC
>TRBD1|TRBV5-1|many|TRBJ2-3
CASSEFGQGTDTQYF
TGCGCCAGCAGCGAGTTTGGACAGGGGACAGATACGCAGTATTTT
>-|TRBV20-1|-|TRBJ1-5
CSASRERQPQHF
TGCAGTGCTAGCAGGGAAAGGCAGCCCCAGCATTTT
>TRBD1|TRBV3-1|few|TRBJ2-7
CASSQGGQGYEQYF
TGTGCCAGCAGCCAAGGGGGACAGGGATACGAGCAGTACTTC
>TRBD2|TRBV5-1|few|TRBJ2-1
CASSRQLAGGPQEQFF
TGCGCCAGCAGCCGGCAACTAGCGGGAGGGCCCCAGGAGCAGTTCTTC
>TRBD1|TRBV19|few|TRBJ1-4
CASSLKPGQDELFF
TGTGCCAGTAGTCTAAAGCCGGGACAGGACGAACTGTTTTTT
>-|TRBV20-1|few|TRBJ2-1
CSARPQAAAHEQFF
TGCAGTGCTAGACCCCAGGCCGCCGCCCATGAGCAGTTCTTC
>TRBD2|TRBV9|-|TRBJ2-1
CASSAIAGDLLPYNEQFF
TGTGCCAGCAGCGCGATAGCGGGAGACCTTCTCCCTTACAATGAGCAGTTCTTC
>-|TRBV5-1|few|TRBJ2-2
CASSRPGQYTGELFF
TGCGCCAGCAGTCGTCCGGGACAATACACCGGGGAGCTGTTTTTT
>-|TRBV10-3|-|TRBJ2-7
CAISEGGDEQYF
TGTGCCATCAGTGAGGGGGGTGACGAGCAGTACTTC
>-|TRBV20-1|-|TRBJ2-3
CSALRGTVTDTQYF
TGCAGTGCTCTTCGGGGAACTGTCACAGATACGCAGTATTTT
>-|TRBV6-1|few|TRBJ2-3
CASSEHSTDTQYF
TGTGCCAGCAGTGAACACAGCACAGATACGCAGTATTTT
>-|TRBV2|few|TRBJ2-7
CASPKVGGSYEQYF
TGTGCCAGTCCGAAGGTCGGGGGCTCCTACGAGCAGTACTTC
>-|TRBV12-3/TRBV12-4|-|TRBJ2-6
CASSFDGAGANVLTF
TGTGCCAGCAGTTTTGACGGGGCTGGGGCCAACGTCCTGACTTTC
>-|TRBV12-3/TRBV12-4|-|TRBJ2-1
CASSLERFKQFF
TGTGCCAGCAGTCTTGAGCGATTCAAGCAGTTCTTC
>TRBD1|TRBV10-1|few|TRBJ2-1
CASSMAGGVGQFF
TGCGCCAGCAGTATGGCAGGGGGCGTCGGGCAGTTCTTC
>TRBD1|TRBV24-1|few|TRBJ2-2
CATSAQRGRYTGELFF
TGTGCCACCAGTGCTCAAAGGGGGCGGTACACCGGGGAGCTGTTTTTT
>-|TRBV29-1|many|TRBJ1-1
CSVGQGNTEAFF
TGCAGCGTTGGTCAGGGGAACACTGAAGCTTTCTTT
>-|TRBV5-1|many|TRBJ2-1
CASSAGFKGVNEQFF
TGCGCCAGCAGCGCTGGATTCAAAGGGGTGAATGAGCAGTTCTTC
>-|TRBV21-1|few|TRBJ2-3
CASSRGKLPAETQYF
TGTGCCAGCAGCAGGGGGAAACTACCAGCAGAGACGCAGTATTTT
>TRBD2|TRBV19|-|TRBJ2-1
CASTATSGTYNEQFF
TGTGCCAGTACCGCGACTAGCGGGACCTACAATGAGCAGTTCTTC
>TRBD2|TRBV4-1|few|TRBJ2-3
CASSQRRGPSGPRETDTQYF
TGCGCCAGCAGCCAGAGGAGAGGTCCTAGCGGACCAAGGGAGACAGATACGCAGTATTTT
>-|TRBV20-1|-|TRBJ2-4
CSGTVLNIQYF
TGCAGTGGGACAGTTTTAAACATTCAGTACTTC
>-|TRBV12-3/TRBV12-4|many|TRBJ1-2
CASSPGRGSYGYTF
TGTGCCAGCAGCCCCGGCAGGGGAAGTTATGGCTACACCTTC
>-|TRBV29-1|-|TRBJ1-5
CSVVPDGNQPQHF
TGCAGCGTTGTCCCCGACGGAAATCAGCCCCAGCATTTT
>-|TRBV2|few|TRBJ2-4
CASSEEGTFGGNIQYF
TGTGCCAGCAGTGAAGAAGGGACTTTCGGGGGAAACATTCAGTACTTC
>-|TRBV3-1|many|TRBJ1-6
CASSLNSPLHF
TGTGCCAGCAGCTTGAATTCACCCCTCCACTTT
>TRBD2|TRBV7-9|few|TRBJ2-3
CASNNGVAGPTDTQYF
TGTGCCAGCAACAACGGGGTAGCGGGACCCACAGATACGCAGTATTTT
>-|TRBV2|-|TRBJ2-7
CASSVSTAYYEQYF
TGTGCCAGCAGTGTGTCAACGGCCTACTACGAGCAGTACTTC
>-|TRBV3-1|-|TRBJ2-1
CASSQSRAEQFF
TGTGCCAGCAGCCAATCGAGGGCGGAGCAGTTCTTC
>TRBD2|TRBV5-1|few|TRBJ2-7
CASSRGDKLTSGSSYEQYF
TGCGCCAGCAGCCGGGGGGACAAACTGACTAGCGGGAGTTCCTACGAGCAGTACTTC
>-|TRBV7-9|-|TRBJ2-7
CASSLGGPAPEQYF
TGTGCCAGCAGCTTAGGGGGGCCAGCTCCCGAGCAGTACTTC
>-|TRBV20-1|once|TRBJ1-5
CSATIGISNQPQHF
TGCAGTGCCACCATCGGGATTAGCAATCAGCCCCAGCATTTT
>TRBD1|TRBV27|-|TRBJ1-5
CASRKSRTGEGAQPQHF
TGTGCCAGCAGGAAATCCCGGACAGGGGAAGGCGCTCAGCCCCAGCATTTT
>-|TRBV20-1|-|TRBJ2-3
CSARDAGRSTDTQYF
TGCAGTGCTAGAGATGCGGGCAGGAGCACAGATACGCAGTATTTT